The entry below gives a single T cell receptor beta chain sequence along with its context. Original analysis: Amplification of reference gene primers was used by the study to estimate nucleated cell counts. Sequencing was performed with immunoSEQ multiplex PCR; in TCRdb, only in-frame clones are kept and a portion is missing. V and J calls and clone size are as listed in that table; D and trimming were resolved from the DNA. Among a few hundred thousand clones listed, 70% to 90% were seen once. V dropped 7 bases and J dropped 1 base, with 10 bases sitting between them. CDR3 length equals 13 residues. This specimen belongs to a study of blood T cell repertoires in COVID-19. Study background: Both acute and convalescent COVID-19 samples were obtained from the United States, Italy and Spain.

Patients at the Seattle site were enrolled during active infection and followed longitudinally. Sequencing was done on a sample of peripheral blood. The chain links TRBV12-3 or TRBV12-4 to TRBJ1-1; D possibly corresponds to TRBD1 (6 bases). The TCR originated in a human donor with COVID-19, enrolled during active disease. The donor label of this sample is uncertain. The CDR3: CASTQGRNTEAFF. The CDR3 DNA is TGTGCCAGCACTCAGGGGAGGAACACTGAAGCTTTCTTT.